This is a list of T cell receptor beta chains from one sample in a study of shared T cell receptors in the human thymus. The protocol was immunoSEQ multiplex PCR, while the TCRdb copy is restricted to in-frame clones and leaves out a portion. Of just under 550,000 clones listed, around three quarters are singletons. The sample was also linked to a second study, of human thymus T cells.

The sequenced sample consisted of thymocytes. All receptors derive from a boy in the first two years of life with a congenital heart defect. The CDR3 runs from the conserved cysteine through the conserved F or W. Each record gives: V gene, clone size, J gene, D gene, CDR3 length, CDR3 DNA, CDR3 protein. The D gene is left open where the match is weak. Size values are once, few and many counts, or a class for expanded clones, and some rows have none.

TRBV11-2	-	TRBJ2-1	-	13	TGTGCCAGCAGCTTATCCACAGGGTATGAGCAGTTCTTC	CASSLSTGYEQFF
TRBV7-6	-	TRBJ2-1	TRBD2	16	TGTGCCAGCAGCTTAGGGCCCGGACTAGGAGACAATGAGCAGTTCTTC	CASSLGPGLGDNEQFF
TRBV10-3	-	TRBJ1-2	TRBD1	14	TGTGCCATCACCGACAGGGATGCTAACTATGGCTACACCTTC	CAITDRDANYGYTF
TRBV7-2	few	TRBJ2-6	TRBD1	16	TGTGCCGGTGGTCGGACAGGGGTCTCTGGGGCCAACGTCCTGACTTTC	CAGGRTGVSGANVLTF
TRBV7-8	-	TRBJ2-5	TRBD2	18	TGTGCCAGCAGCGGGGGGGTATCTAGCGGGAGTCGGCAAGAGACCCAGTACTTC	CASSGGVSSGSRQETQYF
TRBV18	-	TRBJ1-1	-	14	TGTGCCAGCTCACCAAACTGGGGCTGGACTGAAGCTTTCTTT	CASSPNWGWTEAFF
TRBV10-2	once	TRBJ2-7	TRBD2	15	TGCGCCAGCAGTGGGACTAGCGGGAGGGACTACGAGCAGTACTTC	CASSGTSGRDYEQYF
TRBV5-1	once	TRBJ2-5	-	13	TGCGCCAGCAGCTCTATAGAGCGCGAGACCCAGTACTTC	CASSSIERETQYF
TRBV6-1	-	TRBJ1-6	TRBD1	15	TGTGCCAGCAGTGCCCCACAGGGGCTGGGATCACCCCTCCACTTT	CASSAPQGLGSPLHF
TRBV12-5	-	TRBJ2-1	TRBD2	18	TGTGCTAGTGGTCCCGGGACTAGCGGGAGAGTTGGGTACAATGAGCAGTTCTTC	CASGPGTSGRVGYNEQFF
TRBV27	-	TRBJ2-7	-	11	TGTGCCAGCAGTTTCGGCTACGAGCAGTACTTC	CASSFGYEQYF
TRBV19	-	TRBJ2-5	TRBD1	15	TGTGCCAGTAGGTTAACGCCGGGACAGGAAGAGACCCAGTACTTC	CASRLTPGQEETQYF
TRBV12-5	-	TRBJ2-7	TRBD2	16	TGTGCTAGTGGTTTGGCCCGCGGGGGGCGACTGGTCGAGCAGTACTTC	CASGLARGGRLVEQYF
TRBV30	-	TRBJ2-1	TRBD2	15	TGTGCCTGGAGCTCACCAAGCGGGACCTACAATGAGCAGTTCTTC	CAWSSPSGTYNEQFF
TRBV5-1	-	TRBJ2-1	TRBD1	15	TGCGCCAGCAGCTCCCGGGACAGGGGAAACAATGAGCAGTTCTTC	CASSSRDRGNNEQFF
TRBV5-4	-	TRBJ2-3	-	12	TGTGCCAGCAGCTTGGTATCAGATACGCAGTATTTT	CASSLVSDTQYF
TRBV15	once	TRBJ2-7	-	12	TGTGCCACCAGTCTGAGCGGCTACGAGCAGTACTTC	CATSLSGYEQYF
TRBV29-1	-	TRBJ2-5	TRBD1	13	TGCAGCGTCGGACAGGGGATGGGGGAGACCCAGTACTTC	CSVGQGMGETQYF
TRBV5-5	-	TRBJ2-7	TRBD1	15	TGTGCCAGCAGACCGACAGGGGGCCTCTCCTACGAGCAGTACTTC	CASRPTGGLSYEQYF
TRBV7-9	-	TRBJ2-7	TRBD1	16	TGTGCCAGCAGCCTCCGGACAGGGCCCCTCTCCTACGAGCAGTACTTC	CASSLRTGPLSYEQYF
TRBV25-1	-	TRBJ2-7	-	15	TGTGCCAGCAGTGAATCCCTAGAGGTCTCCTACGAGCAGTACTTC	CASSESLEVSYEQYF
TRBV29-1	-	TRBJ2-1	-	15	TGCAGCGTTGAAGCGCCGAGGATAGCTTACAATGAGCAGTTCTTC	CSVEAPRIAYNEQFF
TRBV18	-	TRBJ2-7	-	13	TGTGCCAGCTCACCACCGGGCACCTACGAGCAGTACTTC	CASSPPGTYEQYF
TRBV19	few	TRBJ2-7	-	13	TGTGCCAGTAACCCGGGAGTAGGACACGAGCAGTACTTC	CASNPGVGHEQYF
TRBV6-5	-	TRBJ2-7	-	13	TGCACCACGCGTCGTGGACACACCTACGAGCAGTACTTC	CTTRRGHTYEQYF
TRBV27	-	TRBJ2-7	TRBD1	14	TGTGCCAGCTCTAACAGGGGACACGCCTACGAGCAGTACTTC	CASSNRGHAYEQYF
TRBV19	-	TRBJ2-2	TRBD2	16	TGTGCCACCCTTCGGACTAGCGGGAGGGCCCCCGGGGAGCTGTTTTTT	CATLRTSGRAPGELFF
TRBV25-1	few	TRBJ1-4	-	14	TGTGCCAGCGGCAGGAGGGGAACTAATGAAAAACTGTTTTTT	CASGRRGTNEKLFF
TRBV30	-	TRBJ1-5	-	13	TGTGCCTGGAGCGCACAGGAGAATCAGCCCCAGCATTTT	CAWSAQENQPQHF
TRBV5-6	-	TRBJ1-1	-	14	TGTGCCAGCAGCTTGAGAGGGGAGGGGACTGAAGCTTTCTTT	CASSLRGEGTEAFF
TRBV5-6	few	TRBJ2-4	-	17	TGTGCCAGCAGCTTGACGCCTAGACCCCTAGCCAAAAACATTCAGTACTTC	CASSLTPRPLAKNIQYF
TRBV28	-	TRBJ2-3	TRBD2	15	TGTGCCAGCAGTTTCCTAGCGGGAGTTTCGGATACGCAGTATTTT	CASSFLAGVSDTQYF
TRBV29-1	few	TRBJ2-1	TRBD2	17	TGCAGCGTTCCTGGGACTAGCGGGAACACTACAGGGAATGAGCAGTTCTTC	CSVPGTSGNTTGNEQFF
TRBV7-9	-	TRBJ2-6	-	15	TGTGCCAGCAGCTTATCAGGGACTGGGGCCAACGTCCTGACTTTC	CASSLSGTGANVLTF
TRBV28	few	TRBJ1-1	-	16	TGTGCCAGCATTCGGGGGATGACAGTCATGAACACTGAAGCTTTCTTT	CASIRGMTVMNTEAFF
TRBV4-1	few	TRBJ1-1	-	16	TGCGCCAGCAGCCAAGGGGGGCAGGGGCAGGACACTGAAGCTTTCTTT	CASSQGGQGQDTEAFF
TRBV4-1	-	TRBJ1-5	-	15	TGCGCCAGCAGCCAAGAGGGGCAGTACAATCAGCCCCAGCATTTT	CASSQEGQYNQPQHF
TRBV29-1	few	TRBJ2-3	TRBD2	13	TGCAGCGTGGGAGCGGGGCCCCAGGATACGCAGTATTTT	CSVGAGPQDTQYF
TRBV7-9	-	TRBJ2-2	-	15	TGTGCCAGCAGCCTAACCAGCGGTAACACCGGGGAGCTGTTTTTT	CASSLTSGNTGELFF
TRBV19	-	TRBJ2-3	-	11	TGTGCCAGTAGCCGTTCAGATACGCAGTATTTT	CASSRSDTQYF
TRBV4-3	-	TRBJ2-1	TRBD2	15	TGCGCCAGCAGCCCTCGAAGCGGGGAGTCCTATGAGCAGTTCTTC	CASSPRSGESYEQFF
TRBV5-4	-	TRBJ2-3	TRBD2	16	TGTGCCAGCAGCCTGCCCTGGCGGGAGTACCCAGATACGCAGTATTTT	CASSLPWREYPDTQYF
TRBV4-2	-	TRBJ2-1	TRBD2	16	TGTGCCAGCAGCCAAGGGGGACTAGCGGTGAAGGATGAGCAGTTCTTC	CASSQGGLAVKDEQFF
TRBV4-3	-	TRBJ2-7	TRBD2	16	TGCGCCAGCAGCCAAGAACTAGCGGGACCGAACTACGAGCAGTACTTC	CASSQELAGPNYEQYF
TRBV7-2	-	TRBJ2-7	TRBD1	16	TGTGCCAGCACCCTTATCCCCCCGGGACAGGTCGTCGAGCAGTACTTC	CASTLIPPGQVVEQYF
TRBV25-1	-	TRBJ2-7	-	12	TGTGCCAGCAGTGAAGATCCTACGAGGCAGTACTTC	CASSEDPTRQYF
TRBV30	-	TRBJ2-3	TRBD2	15	TGTGCCGGGGCCCCTCTTAGCGGGAGAACAGATACGCAGTATTTT	CAGAPLSGRTDTQYF
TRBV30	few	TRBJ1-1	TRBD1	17	TGTGCCTGGAGTCCACTGGGGACAGGGGGTGGAGACGCTGAAGCTTTCTTT	CAWSPLGTGGGDAEAFF
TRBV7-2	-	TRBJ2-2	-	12	TGTGCCAGCAACTCAGGGGCGGTGGAGCTGTTTTTT	CASNSGAVELFF
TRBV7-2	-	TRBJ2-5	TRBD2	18	TGTGCCAGCAGCTGCCGTCCCGCGGGAGGAGAGCACCAAGAGACCCAGTACTTC	CASSCRPAGGEHQETQYF
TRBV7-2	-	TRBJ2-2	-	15	TGTGCCAGCAGCTTACATAGAGCTAACACCGGGGAGCTGTTTTTT	CASSLHRANTGELFF